Listed below are T cell receptor beta chains from one sample, sequenced in a study of blood T cell repertoires in COVID-19. Profiled with immunoSEQ multiplex PCR; TCRdb holds only in-frame clones, not every one. The data hold roughly 280,000 clones, with almost 90% observed a single time. Sequencing was performed on peripheral blood. These receptors originate from a woman aged 25-40 years with COVID-19, enrolled during active disease. CDR3s include the opening cysteine and the closing phenylalanine or tryptophan. The D gene is left open where the match is weak. Expanded clones get a size class; other rows say once, few or many, or leave the size out.

abundance,j_gene,d_gene,v_gene,CDR3nt,CDR3aa
.,TRBJ1-5,.,TRBV7-2,TGTGCCAGCAGCGCGGACAGTTTTTCGTATCAGCCCCAGCATTTT,CASSADSFSYQPQHF
.,TRBJ2-1,TRBD2,TRBV27,TGTGCCAGCAGTTTATATCGACTAGCGGGAAGAACACACAATGAGCAGTTCTTC,CASSLYRLAGRTHNEQFF
.,TRBJ1-4,.,TRBV6-4,TGTGCCAGCAGTGACGGCAGGTTTAATGAAAAACTGTTTTTT,CASSDGRFNEKLFF
.,TRBJ2-1,.,TRBV6-1,TGTGCCAGCAGTGGGCACTCTAAACTACCCTACAATGAGCAGTTCTTC,CASSGHSKLPYNEQFF
.,TRBJ1-6,.,TRBV6-5,TGTGCCAGCAGTCGGGGAATTGAGGCACCCCTCCACTTT,CASSRGIEAPLHF
.,TRBJ2-5,TRBD1,TRBV2,TGTGCCAGCAGGGTTGACAGGGACGAGACCCAGTACTTC,CASRVDRDETQYF
.,TRBJ2-2,TRBD2,TRBV30,TGTGCCTGGAGTGTACTAGCGGGAACCGGGGAGCTGTTTTTT,CAWSVLAGTGELFF
.,TRBJ2-5,.,TRBV6-5,TGTGCCAGCAGTTCAGCGGACAGACGGGAGACCCAGTACTTC,CASSSADRRETQYF
.,TRBJ2-1,.,TRBV7-2,TGTGCCAGCAGCCACTTGAGGACTTACAATGAGCAGTTCTTC,CASSHLRTYNEQFF
.,TRBJ2-5,.,TRBV5-1,TGCGCCAGCAGCTTAGGACAGCTTCAAGAGACCCAGTACTTC,CASSLGQLQETQYF
.,TRBJ2-1,.,TRBV19,TGTGCCAGTAGCCGGGAGAGCTACAATGAGCAGTTCTTC,CASSRESYNEQFF
.,TRBJ2-1,TRBD1,TRBV30,TGTGCCTGGAGCAAACCGGGACAGGGGATGGATGAGCAGTTCTTC,CAWSKPGQGMDEQFF
once,TRBJ2-7,.,TRBV5-6,TGTGCCAGCAGCCGAGTGGGGGGATCCTACGAGCAGTACTTC,CASSRVGGSYEQYF
.,TRBJ2-5,TRBD2,TRBV6-5,TGTGCCAGCAGTTACGTGTCTAGCGGGTCCCAAGAGACCCAGTACTTC,CASSYVSSGSQETQYF
few,TRBJ2-7,.,TRBV18,TGTGCCAGCTCACCGGTCACCAGGTCTGACGAGCAGTACTTC,CASSPVTRSDEQYF
.,TRBJ1-6,TRBD1,TRBV2,TGTGCCAGCAGGGGGACAGACTCCTATAATTCACCCCTCCACTTT,CASRGTDSYNSPLHF
.,TRBJ2-7,.,TRBV6-5,TGTGCCAGCAGTTACTCGAGGGGACACTCCTACGAGCAGTACTTC,CASSYSRGHSYEQYF
.,TRBJ1-1,TRBD1,TRBV6-5,TGTGCCAGCAGCAAACAGGGGTACGGTGAAGCTTTCTTT,CASSKQGYGEAFF
.,TRBJ2-1,TRBD2,TRBV3-1/TRBV3-2,TGTGCCAGCAGCCAAGCAGGGGCTAGCGGGGACAATGAGCAGTTCTTC,CASSQAGASGDNEQFF
once,TRBJ1-1,TRBD1,TRBV3-1/TRBV3-2,TGTGCCAGCAGCCCGACAGGGGGAGGAAGGAACACTGAAGCTTTCTTT,CASSPTGGGRNTEAFF
few,TRBJ1-4,.,TRBV2,TGTGCCAGCCTGCGGGAGGTGATGTTTGGTGAAAAACTGTTTTTT,CASLREVMFGEKLFF
.,TRBJ2-3,.,TRBV11-3,TGTGCCAGCAGCTTAGCGGGATTAGATACGCAGTATTTT,CASSLAGLDTQYF
few,TRBJ1-5,.,TRBV4-2,TGTGCCAGCAGCCGAGGGGAGGCTTTTGAAGGCAATCAGCCCCAGCATTTT,CASSRGEAFEGNQPQHF
few,TRBJ2-2,.,TRBV5-6,TGTGCCAGCAGCAGATATTCGGGAGCGAACACCGGGGAGCTGTTTTTT,CASSRYSGANTGELFF
.,TRBJ2-2,.,TRBV28,TGTGCCAGCAGTCTGGCGGGGTTCACCGGGGAGCTGTTTTTT,CASSLAGFTGELFF
once,TRBJ1-1,.,TRBV15,TGTGCCACCAGCAGAGGGAGGGTATCTGAAGCTTTCTTT,CATSRGRVSEAFF
.,TRBJ2-1,TRBD2,TRBV24-1,TGTGCCACCAGTGACCCCGCCCGGACTAGCGGGAAGAATGAGCAGTTCTTC,CATSDPARTSGKNEQFF
once,TRBJ1-6,.,TRBV5-6,TGTGCCAGCAGCTTTGGCCCTTCACCCCTCCACTTT,CASSFGPSPLHF
.,TRBJ2-7,TRBD2,TRBV5-1,TGCACCGACAAGAGCGGGACCTACGAGCAGTACTTC,CTDKSGTYEQYF
.,TRBJ2-2,.,TRBV5-1,TGCGCCAGCAGCATCGGGACCGGGGAGCTGTTTTTT,CASSIGTGELFF
.,TRBJ2-5,TRBD2,TRBV11-2,TGTGCCAGCAGATCTCCGGGACTAGCGGGAGGGCCTGGAGAGACCCAGTACTTC,CASRSPGLAGGPGETQYF
.,TRBJ2-2,.,TRBV6-4,TGTGCCAGCAGTGACAGGGGTCTAGACACCGGGGAGCTGTTTTTT,CASSDRGLDTGELFF
once,TRBJ2-7,.,TRBV28,TGTGCCAGCAGTTCCCCCGGGACTCCAAGCGCCGAGCAGTACTTC,CASSSPGTPSAEQYF
once,TRBJ2-7,TRBD2,TRBV4-3,TGCGCCAGCAGCCGCTCCGGCGGGGGCTACGAGCAGTACTTC,CASSRSGGGYEQYF
.,TRBJ2-7,.,TRBV5-4,TGTGCCAGCAGCCGGCAGGGTATCTACGAGCAGTACTTC,CASSRQGIYEQYF